Following are 21 T cell receptor beta chains from one sample sequenced in a study of cytomegalovirus exposure and HLA in healthy donors (TCRdb year 2017). Library prep was done by the immunoSEQ multiplex PCR assay. For the multiplex PCR, a mixture combining 60 forward primers for TCR Vbeta segments and 13 reverse primers for TCR Jbeta segments was used. In its TCRdb copy, this immuneACCESS table keeps in-frame sequences only and misses some clones. Where compared with another copy, unresolved V genes explain less than half of these, and the others have no known cause. The sample table holds under 90,000 clones. The ten top clones hold approximately 15% of the sample. The sequencing sample was made of PBMCs. Receptors originate from a middle-aged man in good health and CMV-seropositive.

The chain is built from TRBV30 and TRBJ1-1; D ambiguous. The CDR3 consists of 13 residues. Trimming took off 2 bases at V and 6 bases at J, with 13 bases between the two ends. The germline CDR1 and CDR2 sequences are GTSNPN and SVGIG (reference sequence). CDR3 loop: CAWSRAPGAEAFF. Written as DNA, the CDR3 is TGTGCCTGGAGTCGAGCACCCGGTGCTGAAGCTTTCTTT.

As DNA, the CDR3 is TGTGCTAGTGGTTTGATCCAAGGGTCAGGGTCCGGCTACACCTTC. It codes for CASGLIQGSGSGYTF. The chain employs TRBV12-5 and TRBJ1-2; perhaps TRBD1 as D (5 bases). Between the trimmed V and J ends, which lost 2 bases and 8 bases, there was a span of 18 bases. There are 15 residues in the CDR3. Per germline, CDR1 LGHNT and CDR2 FRNRAP.

The chain is built from TRBV7-9 and TRBJ2-5, with unresolved D. The CDR3 spans 13 residues. Trimming shortened V by 5 bases and J by 2 bases, and 9 bases separated the two germline ends. The V gene's germline CDR1 is SEHNR and CDR2 FQNEAQ (reference sequence). The CDR3 DNA reads TGTGCCAGCAGCATTCAAGCTCAAGAGACCCAGTACTTC. Its protein is CASSIQAQETQYF.

V gene TRBV2 combines with J gene TRBJ2-7; D might be TRBD2 (6 bases). This CDR3 has 14 amino acids. The V gene lost 3 bases and the J gene lost 5 bases, with 14 bases spanning the gap. The germline CDR1 and CDR2 sequences are SNHLY and FYNNEI. The CDR3 DNA reads as TGTGCCAGCAGTGAGATGGAGGGGCCTCACGAGCAGTACTTC. Protein: CASSEMEGPHEQYF. Together with reference TRBV2 and TRBJ2-7, the CDR3 gives the full variable domain: EPEVTQTPSHQVTQMGQEVILRCVPISNHLYFYWYRQILGQKVEFLVSFYNNEISEKSEIFDDQFSVERPDGSNFTLKIRSTKLEDSAMYFCASSEMEGPHEQYFGPGTRLTVT.

The genes are TRBV2 and TRBJ1-1; tentatively, D is TRBD1 (5 bases). The CDR3 loop spans 13 amino acids. V lost 6 bases and J 4 bases, leaving 12 bases between the germline ends. Looked up from germline, CDR1 is SNHLY and CDR2 is FYNNEI. This CDR3 reads CASRRHGGTEAFF. CDR3 nucleotides: TGTGCCAGCAGGAGACACGGGGGCACTGAAGCTTTCTTT.

The rearrangement joins TRBV18 to TRBJ2-2, with a weak D call TRBD1 (5 bases). This CDR3 comprises 17 residues. CDR1 KGHSH and CDR2 LQKENI come from the germline V gene. Trimming took off 1 base at V and 0 bases at J, with 12 bases between the two ends. CDR3 sequence: CASSPQGWGANTGELFF. DNA of the CDR3: TGTGCCAGCTCACCACAGGGTTGGGGCGCGAACACCGGGGAGCTGTTTTTT.

The chain links TRBV7-8 to TRBJ1-5; D unclear. The CDR3 has 12 residues. Germline-derived CDR1 and CDR2 are SGHVS and FQNEAQ. The V end was cut by 1 base, the J end by 7 bases, with 5 bases between. CDR3 sequence (DNA): TGTGCCAGCAGCTTAGTTGGCCAGCCCCAGCATTTT. Protein sequence: CASSLVGQPQHF.

The chain employs TRBV25-1 and TRBJ1-2, with D possibly being TRBD1 (6 bases). The CDR3 spans 15 residues. In germline, CDR1 is MGHDK, CDR2 SYGVNS. Trimming took 4 bases from V and 2 from J, leaving 14 bases between them. CDR3: CASSANRDGNYGYTF. CDR3 nucleotide sequence: TGTGCCAGCAGTGCAAACAGGGATGGGAACTATGGCTACACCTTC.

The chain combines TRBV5-1 with TRBJ2-1, with 8 bases aligning to TRBD2. The CDR3 runs 16 residues. CDR1 SGHRS and CDR2 YFSETQ come from the germline V gene. Trimming at V came to 4 bases and at J to 0 bases, leaving 6 bases not matched to a gene. CDR3 protein: CASSSLAGDSYNEQFF. The DNA of the CDR3 is TGCGCCAGCAGCAGCCTAGCGGGTGACTCCTACAATGAGCAGTTCTTC.

The V call is TRBV27, the J call TRBJ1-2, with D tentatively TRBD1 (6 bases). The CDR3 sequence is 16 residues long. Germline V gene sequence: CDR1 MNHEY, CDR2 SMNVEV (reference sequence). The V and J ends lost 8 bases and 0 bases respectively, with 19 bases between them. CDR3 residues: CASGARGGWTNYGYTF. DNA of the CDR3: TGTGCCAGCGGGGCCAGGGGCGGGTGGACTAACTATGGCTACACCTTC.

The V call is TRBV29-1, the J call TRBJ2-1; D is perhaps TRBD1 (7 bases). With 7 bases removed from V and 8 bases from J, the gap between germline ends came to 18 bases. Germline lookup yields CDR1 SQVTM and CDR2 ANQGSEA. The CDR3 has 13 residues. The CDR3 loop is CSAGGRGGYEQFF. The DNA for the CDR3 is TGCAGCGCAGGAGGGAGAGGGGGCTATGAGCAGTTCTTC.

This chain uses TRBV4-2 with TRBJ2-3, with TRBD2 identical over 10 bases. The CDR3 has 19 residues. The germline CDR1 and CDR2 sequences are LGHNA and YNFKEQ. J lost 2 bases, V lost 1 base, and 12 bases had no gene match. CDR3 DNA: TGTGCCAGCAGCCAAGCCCCCCGGGGACTAGCGATCCCCACAGATACGCAGTATTTT. As protein: CASSQAPRGLAIPTDTQYF.

On this clone itself: At one end, the junction sequence differs from germline, possibly due to a read error. The chain combines TRBV7-7 with TRBJ1-1; D gene uncertain. Germline CDR1 reads SSHAT; CDR2 reads FNYEAQ (reference sequence). CDR3 length equals 13 residues. CDR3 DNA: TGTGCTAGCAGCTTTGCCGCGGGGACTGAAGCTTTCTTT. Its translation is CASSFAAGTEAFF.

The genes are TRBV30 and TRBJ1-2, with 7 bases fitting TRBD1. Germline V lookup: CDR1 GTSNPN, CDR2 SVGIG (reference sequence). V shed 1 base, J shed 4 bases, and the junction held 9 bases outside the gene matches. This CDR3 comprises 15 residues. This CDR3 reads CAWSADSGQSYGYTF. CDR3 DNA: TGTGCCTGGAGTGCCGACTCGGGACAGAGCTATGGCTACACCTTC.

As DNA, the CDR3 is TGCAGTGCCTCCCGGGGAAACACCATATATTTT. Protein: CSASRGNTIYF. The J gene is TRBJ1-3, the V gene TRBV20-1, with D uncertain. The CDR3 sequence is 11 residues long. V dropped 6 bases and J dropped 4 bases, with 7 bases sitting between them. Germline CDR1 and CDR2: DFQATT and SNEGSKA (reference sequence).

The V gene is TRBV4-2, the J gene TRBJ1-1; D unresolved. V dropped 0 bases and J dropped 4 bases, with 9 bases sitting between them. CDR1 is LGHNA and CDR2 is YNFKEQ in the germline V gene. The CDR3 is made up of 14 amino acids. As DNA, the CDR3 is TGTGCCAGCAGCCAAGATAGAAGCCGCACTGAAGCTTTCTTT. Its translation is CASSQDRSRTEAFF.

V usage is TRBV6-5 and J usage is TRBJ2-1; 11 nucleotides align to TRBD2. From germline, CDR1 is MNHEY and CDR2 SVGAGI. Trimming cost V 6 bases and J 7 bases; bases outside gene matches: 8. This CDR3 region has 15 residues. CDR3 DNA: TGTGCCAGCAGCGCCGGGACTAGCGGCGCAAATGAGCAGTTCTTC. It translates to CASSAGTSGANEQFF.

The chain carries TRBV28 and TRBJ2-3, with 9 bases lining up with TRBD1. Germline CDR1 is MDHEN and CDR2 is SYDVKM. There are 17 residues in the CDR3. Trimming cost V 6 bases and J 2 bases; bases outside gene matches: 12. The CDR3 DNA reads TGTGCCAGCAGGACCCCTTCCGGGACAGGGTCCACAGATACGCAGTATTTT. Residues: CASRTPSGTGSTDTQYF.

The V and J genes are TRBV5-6 and TRBJ2-7, with D maybe TRBD1 (7 bases). The CDR3 consists of 16 residues. V lost 5 bases and J 5 bases, leaving 23 bases between the germline ends. CDR1 SGHDT and CDR2 YYEEEE come from the germline V gene. CDR3 coding DNA: TGTGCCAGCAGTCTACCCGGGGCGGGACAGACCGACGAGCAGTACTTC. Amino acid sequence: CASSLPGAGQTDEQYF.

The genes are TRBV29-1 and TRBJ2-3, with 10 bases fitting TRBD2. CDR1 and CDR2 from the germline V gene are SQVTM and ANQGSEA. This CDR3 region has 13 residues. With V trimmed by 7 bases and J by 3 bases, 4 bases remained unmatched. CDR3 DNA: TGCAGCGGTAGCGGGAGGTTGACAGATACGCAGTATTTT. Amino acids: CSGSGRLTDTQYF.

This sequence joins TRBV29-1 and TRBJ2-1, with 8 bases that match TRBD1. This CDR3 has 14 amino acids. The V gene end was trimmed by 6 bases and the J gene end by 1 base; junction bases not matched to a gene: 5. Germline-derived CDR1 and CDR2 are SQVTM and ANQGSEA. CDR3 region: CSVVRTGSYNEQFF. The CDR3 DNA reads TGCAGCGTGGTTCGGACAGGGTCCTACAATGAGCAGTTCTTC.